At least ten counts were recorded for the clone carrying this T cell receptor (beta chain). At the DNA level, this CDR3 is encoded by other sequences in the same sample as well. This record comes from a study of blood T cell repertoires in COVID-19. About the research overall: Acute and convalescent COVID-19 samples came from the United States, Italy and Spain.

The data were produced by immunoSEQ multiplex PCR, yet TCRdb's version contains in-frame clones alone and is incomplete. The sample has around 140,000 clones; 84% are singletons. This receptor was identified in a man aged 55 to 70 with acute or convalescent COVID-19. The sample taken for sequencing was peripheral blood.

CDR3 bases: TGTGCCAGCAGTCGTTCCTACGAGCAGTACTTC. Its translation is CASSRSYEQYF. The chain employs TRBV11-2 and TRBJ2-7; D unresolved. This CDR3 spans 11 amino acids. Germline loops: CDR1 SGHAT, CDR2 FQNNGV. Trimming cost V 6 bases and J 1 base, with 4 bases left between them. Full variable domain (remainder filled in from reference TRBV11-2 and TRBJ2-7): EAGVAQSPRYKIIEKRQSVAFWCNPISGHATLYWYQQILGQGPKLLIQFQNNGVVDDSQLPKDRFSAERLKGVDSTLKIQPAKLEDSAVYLCASSRSYEQYFGPGTRLTVT.